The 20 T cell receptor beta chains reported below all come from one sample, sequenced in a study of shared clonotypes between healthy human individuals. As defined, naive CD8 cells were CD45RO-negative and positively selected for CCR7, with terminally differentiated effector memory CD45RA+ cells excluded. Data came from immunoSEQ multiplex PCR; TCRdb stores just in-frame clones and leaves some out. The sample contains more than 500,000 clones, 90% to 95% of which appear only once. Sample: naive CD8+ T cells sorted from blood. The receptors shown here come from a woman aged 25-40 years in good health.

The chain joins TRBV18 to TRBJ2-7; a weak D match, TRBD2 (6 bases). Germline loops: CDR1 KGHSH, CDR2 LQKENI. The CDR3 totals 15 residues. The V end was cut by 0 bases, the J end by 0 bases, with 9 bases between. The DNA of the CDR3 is TGTGCCAGCTCACCACCGGAGACTAGCTCCTACGAGCAGTACTTC. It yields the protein CASSPPETSSYEQYF.

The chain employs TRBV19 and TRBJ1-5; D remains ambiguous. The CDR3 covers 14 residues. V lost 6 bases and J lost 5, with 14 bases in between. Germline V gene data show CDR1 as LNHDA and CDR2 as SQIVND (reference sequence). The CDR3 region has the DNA TGTGCCAGTAGCCCGGGTATTGGGTATCAGCCCCAGCATTTT. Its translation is CASSPGIGYQPQHF.

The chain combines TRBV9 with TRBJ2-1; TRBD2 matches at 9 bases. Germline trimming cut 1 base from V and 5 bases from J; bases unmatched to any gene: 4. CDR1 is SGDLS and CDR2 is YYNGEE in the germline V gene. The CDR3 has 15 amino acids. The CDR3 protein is CASSVSLAGNNEQFF. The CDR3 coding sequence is TGTGCCAGCAGCGTAAGTCTAGCGGGGAACAATGAGCAGTTCTTC.

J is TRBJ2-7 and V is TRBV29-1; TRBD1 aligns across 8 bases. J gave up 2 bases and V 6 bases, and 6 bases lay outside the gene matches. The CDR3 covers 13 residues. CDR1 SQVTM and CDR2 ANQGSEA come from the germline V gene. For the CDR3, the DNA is TGCAGCGTGGCGACAGGGGAGACCTACGAGCAGTACTTC. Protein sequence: CSVATGETYEQYF.

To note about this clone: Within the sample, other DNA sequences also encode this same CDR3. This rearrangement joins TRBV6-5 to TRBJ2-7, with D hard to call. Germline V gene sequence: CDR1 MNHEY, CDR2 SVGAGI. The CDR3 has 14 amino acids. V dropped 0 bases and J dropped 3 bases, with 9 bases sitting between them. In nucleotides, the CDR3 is TGTGCCAGCAGTTACTCCGCCGGTAGCTACGAGCAGTACTTC. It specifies CASSYSAGSYEQYF.

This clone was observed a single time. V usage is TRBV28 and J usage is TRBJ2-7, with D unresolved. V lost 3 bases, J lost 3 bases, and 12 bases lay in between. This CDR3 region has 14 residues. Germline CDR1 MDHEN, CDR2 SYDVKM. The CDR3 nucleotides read TGTGCCAGCAGTTTTCTAGGAGACAACTACGAGCAGTACTTC. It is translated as CASSFLGDNYEQYF.

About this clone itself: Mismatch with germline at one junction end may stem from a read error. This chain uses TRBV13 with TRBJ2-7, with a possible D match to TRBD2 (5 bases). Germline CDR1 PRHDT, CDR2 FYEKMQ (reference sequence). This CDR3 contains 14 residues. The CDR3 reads CASSLGLVSHEQYF. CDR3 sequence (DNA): TGTGCCAGCAGCTTAGGACTAGTCTCCCACGAGCAGTACTTC.

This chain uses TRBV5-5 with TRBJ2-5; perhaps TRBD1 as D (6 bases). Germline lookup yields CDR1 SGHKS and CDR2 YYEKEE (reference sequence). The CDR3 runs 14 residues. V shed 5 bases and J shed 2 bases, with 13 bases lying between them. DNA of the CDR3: TGTGCCAGCAGGGGCCGGGACAAACAAGAGACCCAGTACTTC. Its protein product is CASRGRDKQETQYF.

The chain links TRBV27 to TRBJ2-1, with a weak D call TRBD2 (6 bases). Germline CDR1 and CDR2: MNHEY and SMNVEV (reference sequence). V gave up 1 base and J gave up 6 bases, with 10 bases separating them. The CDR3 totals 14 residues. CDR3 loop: CASSLFPAGNEQFF. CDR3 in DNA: TGTGCCAGCAGTTTATTTCCAGCGGGCAATGAGCAGTTCTTC.

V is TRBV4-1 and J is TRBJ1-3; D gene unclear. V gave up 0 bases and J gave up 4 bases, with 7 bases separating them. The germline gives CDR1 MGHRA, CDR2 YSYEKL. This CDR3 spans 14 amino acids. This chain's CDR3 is CASSQERGGNTIYF. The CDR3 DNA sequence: TGCGCCAGCAGCCAAGAACGCGGAGGAAACACCATATATTTT.

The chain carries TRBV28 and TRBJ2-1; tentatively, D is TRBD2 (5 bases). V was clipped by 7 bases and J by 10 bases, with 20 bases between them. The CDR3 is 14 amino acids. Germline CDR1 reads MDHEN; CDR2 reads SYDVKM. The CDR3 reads CASTHKGAKGEQFF. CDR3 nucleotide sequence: TGTGCCAGCACCCACAAGGGAGCAAAAGGGGAGCAGTTCTTC.

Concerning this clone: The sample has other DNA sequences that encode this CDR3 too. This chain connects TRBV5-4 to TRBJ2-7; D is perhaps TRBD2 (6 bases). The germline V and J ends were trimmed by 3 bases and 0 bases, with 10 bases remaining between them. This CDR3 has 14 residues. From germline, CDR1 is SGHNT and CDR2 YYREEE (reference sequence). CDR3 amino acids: CASSSGTDSYEQYF. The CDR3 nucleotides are TGTGCCAGCAGCTCGGGGACTGACTCCTACGAGCAGTACTTC.

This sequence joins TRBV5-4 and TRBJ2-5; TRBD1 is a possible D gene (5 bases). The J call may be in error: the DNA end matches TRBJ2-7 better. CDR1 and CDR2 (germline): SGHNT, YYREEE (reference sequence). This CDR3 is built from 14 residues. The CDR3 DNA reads TGTGCCAGCAGCTATGACAGTGAAACCTACGAGCAGTACTTC. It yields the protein CASSYDSETYEQYF.

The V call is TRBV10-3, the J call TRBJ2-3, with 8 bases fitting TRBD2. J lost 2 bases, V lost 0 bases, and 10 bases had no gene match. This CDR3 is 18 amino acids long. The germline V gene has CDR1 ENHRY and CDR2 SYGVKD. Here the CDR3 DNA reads TGTGCCATCAGTGAGTCGCAAGGCACTAGCGGAACCACAGATACGCAGTATTTT. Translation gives CAISESQGTSGTTDTQYF.

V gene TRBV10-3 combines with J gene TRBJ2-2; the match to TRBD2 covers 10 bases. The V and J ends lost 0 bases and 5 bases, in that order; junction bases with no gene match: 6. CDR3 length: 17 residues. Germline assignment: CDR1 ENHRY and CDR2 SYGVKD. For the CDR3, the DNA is TGTGCCATCAGTGAGTCGAAAGCGGGAGGGAGGACCGGGGAGCTGTTTTTT. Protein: CAISESKAGGRTGELFF.

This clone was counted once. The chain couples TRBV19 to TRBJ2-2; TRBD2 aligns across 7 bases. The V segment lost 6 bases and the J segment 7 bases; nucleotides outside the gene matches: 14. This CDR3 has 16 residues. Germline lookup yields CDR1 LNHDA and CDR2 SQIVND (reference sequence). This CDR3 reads CASSATSEGFGGELFF. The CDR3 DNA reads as TGTGCCAGTAGCGCCACTAGCGAGGGCTTCGGCGGGGAGCTGTTTTTT.

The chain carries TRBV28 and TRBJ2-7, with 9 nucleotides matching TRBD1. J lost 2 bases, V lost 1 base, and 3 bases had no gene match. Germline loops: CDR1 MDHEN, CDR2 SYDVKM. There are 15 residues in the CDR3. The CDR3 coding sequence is TGTGCCAGCAGTTTATACAGGGGGCTCCCCTACGAGCAGTACTTC. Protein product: CASSLYRGLPYEQYF.

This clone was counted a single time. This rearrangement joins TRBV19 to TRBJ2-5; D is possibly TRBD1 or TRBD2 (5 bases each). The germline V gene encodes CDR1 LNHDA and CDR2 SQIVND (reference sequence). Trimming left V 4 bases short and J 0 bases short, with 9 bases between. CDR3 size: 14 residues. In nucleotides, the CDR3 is TGTGCCAGTAGTAGGGGGACGTACCAAGAGACCCAGTACTTC. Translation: CASSRGTYQETQYF. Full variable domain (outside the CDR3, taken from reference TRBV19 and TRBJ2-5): DGGITQSPKYLFRKEGQNVTLSCEQNLNHDAMYWYRQDPGQGLRLIYYSQIVNDFQKGDIAEGYSVSREKKESFPLTVTSAQKNPTAFYLCASSRGTYQETQYFGPGTRLLVL.

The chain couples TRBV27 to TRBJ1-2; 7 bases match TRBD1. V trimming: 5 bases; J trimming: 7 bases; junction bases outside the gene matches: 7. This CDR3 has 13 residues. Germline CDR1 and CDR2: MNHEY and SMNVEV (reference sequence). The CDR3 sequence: CASSPGGRAGYTF. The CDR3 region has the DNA TGTGCCAGCAGTCCAGGGGGGAGGGCTGGCTACACCTTC.

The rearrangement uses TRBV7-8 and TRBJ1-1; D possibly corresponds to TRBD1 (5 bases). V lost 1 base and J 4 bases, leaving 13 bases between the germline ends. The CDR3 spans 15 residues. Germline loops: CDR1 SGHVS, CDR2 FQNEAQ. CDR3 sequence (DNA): TGTGCCAGCAGCTTAGAGAGGGGTGAGGGCACTGAAGCTTTCTTT. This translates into CASSLERGEGTEAFF.